This note documents a single T cell receptor beta chain sequence. This record belongs to a study of ipilimumab plus nivolumab after autologous stem cell transplantation. Study-level background: Myeloma patients were high-risk transplant-naive or relapsed within 3 years of first autologous transplant.

The CDR3 is 13 residues long. V was shortened by 5 bases and J by 3 bases, with 10 bases between the two germline ends. From germline, CDR1 is ENHRY and CDR2 SYGVKD. Sequencing used immunoSEQ multiplex PCR; TCRdb keeps in-frame clones, though not all of them. The sample holds about 9,800 clones, 60% to 80% seen once. Checkpoint therapy with ipilimumab 1 mg/kg began 14 to 28 days after transplant. This clonotype originated in a female donor with multiple myeloma. The input for sequencing was PBMCs, taken in a trial of ipilimumab plus nivolumab as post-transplant consolidation. The rearrangement joins TRBV10-3 to TRBJ1-1; no clear D. The CDR3 loop is CAISIREDTEAFF. The CDR3 region has the DNA TGTGCCATCAGTATCCGGGAAGACACTGAAGCTTTCTTT.